A selection of T cell receptor beta chains follows, all from one sample in a study of T cell clonotyping in hematopoietic cell transplantation. Using immunoSEQ multiplex PCR, the repertoire was profiled, and TCRdb retains in-frame clones only, with some absent. The data contain about 41,000 clones, approximately 95% of them singletons. Specimen: peripheral blood mononuclear cells. All receptors come from a man between 25 and 39 years old in good health. Some clones in this sample may be carry-over from other donors' samples. Each CDR3 is given with its conserved first and last residue. Each record gives: D gene, J gene, clone size, V gene, CDR3 DNA, CDR3 protein. D genes are given only for firm matches. Rows give clone size only sometimes, using once, few, many, or a class for an expanded clone.

>NA|TRBJ1-2|NA|TRBV2
TGTGCCAGCACCGGGGGGAGCTATGGCTACACCTTC
CASTGGSYGYTF
>NA|TRBJ1-4|NA|TRBV5-1
TGCGCCAGCAGCATACAGGAAGGGTCGGAAAAACTGTTTTTT
CASSIQEGSEKLFF
>NA|TRBJ1-1|NA|TRBV5-1
TGCGCCAGCAGCTTGGAGTCGGCAGGCGGCGGAGCTTTCTTT
CASSLESAGGGAFF
>NA|TRBJ1-2|NA|TRBV25-1
TGTGCCAGCAGTGAACCCGGGACTGTCTATGGCTACACCTTC
CASSEPGTVYGYTF
>NA|TRBJ1-2|NA|TRBV11-2
TGTGCCAGCAGCTTATACCCGGGAAGCGGCTATGGCTACACCTTC
CASSLYPGSGYGYTF
>NA|TRBJ1-4|NA|TRBV7-2
TGTGCCAGCAGCTTAGAACGCCTACAAACCTCTAATGAAAAACTGTTTTTT
CASSLERLQTSNEKLFF
>NA|TRBJ2-2|NA|TRBV10-3
TGTGCCATCAGAACTCGGGGGGCAGACACCGGGGAGCTGTTTTTT
CAIRTRGADTGELFF
>NA|TRBJ2-3|NA|TRBV9
TGTGCCAGCAGCGTGTCCTCAATCACAGATACGCAGTATTTT
CASSVSSITDTQYF
>NA|TRBJ1-1|NA|TRBV27
TGTGCCAGCAGTTTTGGGGGGAACACTGAAGCTTTCTTT
CASSFGGNTEAFF
>NA|TRBJ2-7|NA|TRBV2
TGTGCCGGAGGGGTGGGGACGGGCGAGCAGTACTTC
CAGGVGTGEQYF
>NA|TRBJ2-2|NA|TRBV15
TGTGCCACCAGCAGAGATTATCGACAGGACACCGGGGAGCTGTTTTTT
CATSRDYRQDTGELFF
>NA|TRBJ2-2|NA|TRBV5-1
TGCGCCAGCAGCGGCGGGGGACAGGCCGGGGAGCTGTTTTTT
CASSGGGQAGELFF
>TRBD2|TRBJ2-1|NA|TRBV11-3
TGTGCCAGCAGCCTCCGGACTAGGGGCTCCTACAATGAGCAGTTCTTC
CASSLRTRGSYNEQFF
>NA|TRBJ2-4|NA|TRBV29-1
TGCAGCGTTGATCTAGCCAAAAACATTCAGTACTTC
CSVDLAKNIQYF
>TRBD1|TRBJ1-2|NA|TRBV5-4
TGTGCCAGCAGCGCTGGACAGGGTGAGGAGGACTATGGCTACACCTTC
CASSAGQGEEDYGYTF
>NA|TRBJ2-7|NA|TRBV7-8
TGTGCCAGCAGCTTAACCACCCTCTACGAGCAGTACTTC
CASSLTTLYEQYF
>NA|TRBJ2-7|few|TRBV13
TGTGCCAGCAGCTTAGAGGGCGATCCCTCCTACGAGCAGTACTTC
CASSLEGDPSYEQYF
>NA|TRBJ2-3|NA|TRBV29-1
TGCAGCGTTGTCGGAAGGAGCGGGCGGACAGATACGCAGTATTTT
CSVVGRSGRTDTQYF
>TRBD1|TRBJ1-1|NA|TRBV4-1
TGCGCCAGCACCTTGGACAGGGGGAACACTGAAGCTTTCTTT
CASTLDRGNTEAFF
>NA|TRBJ1-5|NA|TRBV28
TGTGCCAGCAGACCCCCCTTGGGGGCAAGTCAGCCCCAGCATTTT
CASRPPLGASQPQHF
>NA|TRBJ2-7|once|TRBV6-5
TGTGCCAGCAGTACCTTTAGCGGTTCCTACGAGCAGTACTTC
CASSTFSGSYEQYF
>TRBD1|TRBJ1-4|NA|TRBV7-3
TGTGCCAGCAGCTTAGGGATGTCGGGCAGGGGGAGTAGTAGCGAAAAACTGTTTTTT
CASSLGMSGRGSSSEKLFF
>NA|TRBJ1-1|NA|TRBV29-1
TGCAGCGTTGAAATTTCTCTCACAGGGTGGACTGAAGCTTTCTTT
CSVEISLTGWTEAFF
>NA|TRBJ1-6|NA|TRBV2
TGTGCCAGCAGAAGGACCACTATCCTCTATAATTCACCCCTCCACTTT
CASRRTTILYNSPLHF
>TRBD2|TRBJ2-6|NA|TRBV11-2
TGTGCCAGCAGTCAAGCAAATCGGGGGGGACCTATATCGGCCAACGTCCTGACTTTC
CASSQANRGGPISANVLTF
>TRBD1|TRBJ1-2|NA|TRBV9
TGTGCCAGCAGCGGGGGTCTGTGGGACAGGGAGAACTATGGCTACACCTTC
CASSGGLWDRENYGYTF
>NA|TRBJ1-1|NA|TRBV6-5
TGTGCCAGCAGTTACTCGGGGCGGAGTGAAGCTTTCTTT
CASSYSGRSEAFF
>TRBD1|TRBJ1-2|NA|TRBV7-9
TGTGCCAGCAGCCCTGGGACAGCTTATGGCTACACCTTC
CASSPGTAYGYTF
>NA|TRBJ2-3|NA|TRBV5-8
TGTGCCAGCAGCCCTGGCAGGGTCGCAGATACGCAGTATTTT
CASSPGRVADTQYF
>TRBD1|TRBJ2-5|NA|TRBV6-1
TGTGCCAGCAGTGCCCGACAGGGGATCGACCAGTACTTC
CASSARQGIDQYF
>TRBD1|TRBJ1-5|NA|TRBV7-6
TGTGCCAGCAGCTTTGCACAGGGGGCAGGGCAGCCCCAGCATTTT
CASSFAQGAGQPQHF
>TRBD1|TRBJ1-1|once|TRBV19
TGTGCCAGTAGTATCGGGGGAAACAGGGGGGGCACTGAAGCTTTCTTT
CASSIGGNRGGTEAFF
>TRBD2|TRBJ2-5|NA|TRBV9
TGTGCCACCCAACGGGGAGGGCGGTCAGTTCTGACCCAGTACTTC
CATQRGGRSVLTQYF
>NA|TRBJ1-1|NA|TRBV6-5
TGTGCCAGCAGTTACAGGGAGGGTGGCGCTGAAGCTTTCTTT
CASSYREGGAEAFF
>NA|TRBJ1-2|once|TRBV7-9
TGTGCCAGCAGCTCCCCAATTCGGGGCGGCTACACCTTC
CASSSPIRGGYTF
>NA|TRBJ1-1|NA|TRBV19
TGTGCCAGTAGCAAATACAGGGCCGACACTGAAGCTTTCTTT
CASSKYRADTEAFF
>TRBD2|TRBJ2-7|NA|TRBV11-3
TGTGCCAGCAGGGCTGGCGGGAGCGACGAGCAGTACTTC
CASRAGGSDEQYF
>NA|TRBJ2-7|once|TRBV27
TGTGCCAGCAGTTTACCGGGCCCAGCCTACGAGCAGTACTTC
CASSLPGPAYEQYF
>NA|TRBJ1-1|NA|TRBV7-9
TGTGCCAGCAGCCCAGCGAAAAGCCCGGGACACCCAAACACTGAAGCTTTCTTT
CASSPAKSPGHPNTEAFF
>NA|TRBJ1-1|NA|TRBV19
TGTGCCAGTTTCGGTTACAGTTCGAGGGAAGAGACCAGGAACACTGAAGCTTTCTTT
CASFGYSSREETRNTEAFF
>NA|TRBJ2-2|NA|TRBV5-4
TGTGCCAGCAGCTGGGCTCGGGGAGAGATCACCGGGGAGCTGTTTTTT
CASSWARGEITGELFF
>NA|TRBJ1-6|NA|TRBV4-2
TGTGCCAGCAGCCAGCTAGGTGGCGGCGAAAATTCACCCCTCCACTTT
CASSQLGGGENSPLHF
>TRBD1|TRBJ2-2|NA|TRBV5-1
TGCGCCAGCAGCTTGGAAGGACAGGGGAAATCAGCCGGGGAGCTGTTTTTT
CASSLEGQGKSAGELFF
>TRBD1|TRBJ1-1|NA|TRBV10-3
TGTGCCATCAGTGTCCGCAGGGGGGACACTGAAGCTTTCTTT
CAISVRRGDTEAFF
>NA|TRBJ1-2|NA|TRBV6-1
TGTGCCAGCAGTGAAGCGGGCAGGGGATTTGACTATGGCTACACCTTC
CASSEAGRGFDYGYTF
>NA|TRBJ1-1|NA|TRBV7-9
TGTGCCAGCAGCTTCGGGGGCTCCACTGAAGCTTTCTTT
CASSFGGSTEAFF
>TRBD1|TRBJ1-3|NA|TRBV4-1
TGCGCCAGCAGCCAAGTCGCCCAGGGGGCCTCTGGAAACACCATATATTTT
CASSQVAQGASGNTIYF
>NA|TRBJ1-2|NA|TRBV14
TGTGCCAGCAGCCAAGTAGGAGGGCTATATGGCTACACCTTC
CASSQVGGLYGYTF
>NA|TRBJ1-1|NA|TRBV5-1
TGCGCCAGCAGCTTGGGAGGGGGGCTGGTCACTGAAGCTTTCTTT
CASSLGGGLVTEAFF
>NA|TRBJ2-5|NA|TRBV6-6
TGTGCCAGCAGTTATCGGGGCACAGGAGAGACCCAGTACTTC
CASSYRGTGETQYF
>NA|TRBJ1-5|NA|TRBV18
TGTGCCAGCTCACCAACCCATAGCAATCAGCCCCAGCATTTT
CASSPTHSNQPQHF